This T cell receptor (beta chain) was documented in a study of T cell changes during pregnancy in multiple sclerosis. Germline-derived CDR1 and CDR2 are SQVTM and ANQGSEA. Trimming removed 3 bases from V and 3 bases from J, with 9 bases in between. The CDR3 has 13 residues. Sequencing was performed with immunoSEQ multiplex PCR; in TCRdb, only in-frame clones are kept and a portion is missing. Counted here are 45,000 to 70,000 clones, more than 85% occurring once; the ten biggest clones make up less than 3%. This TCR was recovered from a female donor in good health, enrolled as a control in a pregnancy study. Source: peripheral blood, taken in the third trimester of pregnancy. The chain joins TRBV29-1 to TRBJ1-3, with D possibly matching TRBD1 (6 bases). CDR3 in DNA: TGCAGCGTTGACAGGGGAGATGGAAACACCATATATTTT. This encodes CSVDRGDGNTIYF.